Listed below are T cell receptor beta chains from one sample, sequenced in a study of T cell changes during pregnancy in multiple sclerosis. The method was immunoSEQ multiplex PCR; TCRdb's version includes in-frame clones alone and lacks a portion of them. The sample holds about 32,000 clones, 89% seen once. Sequences were derived from CD8+ T cells from peripheral blood mononuclear cells, sampled in the third trimester of pregnancy. The receptors were gathered from a female donor with multiple sclerosis, enrolled in a pregnancy study. CDR3s include the opening cysteine and the closing phenylalanine or tryptophan. The order of the fields is clone size, D gene, J gene, V gene, CDR3 DNA, CDR3 protein. The D gene is left open where the match is weak. Clone size, where shown, is once, few, many, or a class for clones that have expanded.

>NA|NA|TRBJ1-1|TRBV11-1
TGTGCCATCAAACATCGTGGTGAAGCTTTCTTT
CAIKHRGEAFF
>once|TRBD2|TRBJ2-1|TRBV4-1
TGCGCCAGCAGCCTATCCAGCGGGGGGTTCCGGGAGCAGTTCTTC
CASSLSSGGFREQFF
>NA|NA|TRBJ2-1|TRBV19
TGTGCCAGTAGCTCAACCGGGGGGCCGGGGTATGAGCAGTTCTTC
CASSSTGGPGYEQFF
>NA|TRBD1|TRBJ2-7|TRBV6-1
TGTGCCAGCAGTGACCCGGACAGGGCGTACGAGCAGTACTTC
CASSDPDRAYEQYF
>NA|TRBD1|TRBJ1-1|TRBV12-5
TGTGCTAGTGGTTTGGTACGCGGACAGGGCGACACTGAAGCTTTCTTT
CASGLVRGQGDTEAFF
>NA|NA|TRBJ1-1|TRBV27
TGTGCCAGCAGTTTTAATGCTAGGGGTTTGAACACTGAAGCTTTCTTT
CASSFNARGLNTEAFF
>NA|NA|TRBJ2-2|TRBV29-1
TGCAGCGTTGCGGACACCGGGGAGCTGTTTTTT
CSVADTGELFF
>NA|NA|TRBJ2-2|TRBV7-9
TGTGCCAGCAGCTTCGAGGGAGCCGGGGAGCTGTTTTTT
CASSFEGAGELFF
>NA|TRBD1|TRBJ2-7|TRBV7-6
TGTGCCAGCTCCCCTACAGGGGGAGTATACGAGCAGTACTTC
CASSPTGGVYEQYF
>NA|NA|TRBJ2-1|TRBV9
TGTGCCAGCAGCGTCTACACGGGTTCCTACAATGAGCAGTTCTTC
CASSVYTGSYNEQFF
>once|NA|TRBJ2-2|TRBV27
TGTGCCAGCAGTCCCACGCGACCAGGGTCCGGGGAGCTGTTTTTT
CASSPTRPGSGELFF
>NA|NA|TRBJ2-6|TRBV27
TGTGCCAGCAGTTTAGGGGGCTTCTCTGGGGCCAACGTCCTGACTTTC
CASSLGGFSGANVLTF
>NA|NA|TRBJ2-4|TRBV13
TGTGCCAGCAGCGGGGGCGGGGGACCGGCCAAAAACATTCAGTACTTC
CASSGGGGPAKNIQYF
>NA|NA|TRBJ1-4|TRBV6-4
TGTGCCAGCAGTGCTCGGGGAAATGAAAAACTGTTTTTT
CASSARGNEKLFF
>NA|TRBD1|TRBJ1-5|TRBV28
TGTGCCAGCAGTTCCGACCTGACAGGGACCGATCAGCCCCAGCATTTT
CASSSDLTGTDQPQHF
>NA|NA|TRBJ2-5|TRBV27
TGTGCCAGCACGGACAGAACGGGGGAGACCCAGTACTTC
CASTDRTGETQYF
>NA|NA|TRBJ2-3|TRBV5-6
TGTGCCAGCAGTCAGATTTTCACAGATACGCAGTATTTT
CASSQIFTDTQYF
>NA|TRBD2|TRBJ2-7|TRBV13
TGTGCCAGCGGGACTAGCGGGAAAGGGCAGTACTTC
CASGTSGKGQYF
>once|TRBD2|TRBJ2-1|TRBV29-1
TGCAGCGTTGATTCCCCTAGCGGGGTTTACAATGAGCAGTTCTTC
CSVDSPSGVYNEQFF
>NA|NA|TRBJ1-1|TRBV4-1
TGCGCCAGCAGCCAAGCTAGCTTAGGCACTGAAGCTTTCTTT
CASSQASLGTEAFF
>NA|NA|TRBJ1-2|TRBV18
TGTGCCAGCTCCCCGGAGGGTAGGAACTATGGCTACACCTTC
CASSPEGRNYGYTF
>NA|NA|TRBJ2-7|TRBV5-1
TGCGCCAGCAGCTTGGCCGTGGCACCCTCCCCCTACGAGCAGTACTTC
CASSLAVAPSPYEQYF
>NA|TRBD1|TRBJ2-7|TRBV9
TGTGCCAGCAGCGAGACGGGGACAGGGGAGCAGTACTTC
CASSETGTGEQYF
>medium-sized|TRBD1|TRBJ2-7|TRBV27
TGTGCCAGCAGTTTACAGGGGGCGAATTACGAGCAGTACTTC
CASSLQGANYEQYF
>NA|TRBD1|TRBJ2-1|TRBV9
TGTGCCAGCAGCGCAACGGGACAGTTACACAATGAGCAGTTCTTC
CASSATGQLHNEQFF
>NA|TRBD2|TRBJ2-7|TRBV9
TGTGCCAGCAGCGTAGCTCGAGTAGCGGGAACGTACGAGCAGTACTTC
CASSVARVAGTYEQYF
>NA|TRBD2|TRBJ2-1|TRBV12-5
TGTGCTAGTGGTTTGGTACAGCGTCGGGAGGAGTCCTACAATGAGCAGTTCTTC
CASGLVQRREESYNEQFF
>NA|NA|TRBJ1-1|TRBV9
TGTGCCAGCAGCTCTTGGGACTGGGGTGAAGCTTTCTTT
CASSSWDWGEAFF
>few|NA|TRBJ1-2|TRBV11-2
TGTGCCAGCAGCTTAGAGGCAGTCTATGGCTACACCTTC
CASSLEAVYGYTF
>NA|TRBD1|TRBJ2-7|TRBV2
TGTGCCAGCAGTGGATGGGACAGGGACCACGAGCAGTACTTC
CASSGWDRDHEQYF
>NA|NA|TRBJ2-3|TRBV5-1
TGCGCCAGCAGCTTGGACAGGGCGCATACGCAGTATTTT
CASSLDRAHTQYF
>NA|NA|TRBJ1-5|TRBV19
TGTGCCAGTAGTATAGAGCTCCCGGAGGTGCGTCAGCCCCAGCATTTT
CASSIELPEVRQPQHF
>NA|TRBD1|TRBJ2-2|TRBV27
TGTGCCAGCAGTTTAGGGACAGGGCCCACCGGGGAGCTGTTTTTT
CASSLGTGPTGELFF
>NA|NA|TRBJ2-5|TRBV6-5
TGTGCCAGCAGTTGGGTATCCACAGGGTGGGAGACCCAGTACTTC
CASSWVSTGWETQYF
>NA|NA|TRBJ1-2|TRBV20-1
TGCAGTGCTAGCCGGAACTATGGCTACACCTTC
CSASRNYGYTF
>once|NA|TRBJ2-7|TRBV30
TGTGCCTGCCACCATCCGAGATACCCTTACGAGCAGTACTTC
CACHHPRYPYEQYF
>NA|TRBD1|TRBJ1-2|TRBV29-1
TGCAGCGTTGGCCTTAGGGACAGGGGGCCGAACTATGGCTACACCTTC
CSVGLRDRGPNYGYTF
>NA|TRBD2|TRBJ2-2|TRBV9
TGTGCCAGCGGGATAAGGAGCGGGGGGGTTTACACCGGGGAGCTGTTTTTT
CASGIRSGGVYTGELFF
>once|TRBD2|TRBJ2-1|TRBV27
TGTGCCAGCAGTTCAAGCTCTAGCGGGAGGATATACAATGAGCAGTTCTTC
CASSSSSSGRIYNEQFF
>NA|NA|TRBJ1-2|TRBV19
TGTGCCAGTAGTGTTGTTATGGACAACTACTATGGCTACACCTTC
CASSVVMDNYYGYTF
>NA|TRBD2|TRBJ2-7|TRBV6-6
TGTGCCAGCAGTACGACTAGCGGGGCCTACGAGCAGTACTTC
CASSTTSGAYEQYF
>NA|NA|TRBJ2-4|TRBV11-3
TGTGCCAGCAGCTTAGCCGCCTTTGGGACTGTCAAAAACATTCAGTACTTC
CASSLAAFGTVKNIQYF